This T cell receptor beta chain was sequenced in a study of blood T cell repertoires in COVID-19. Sequencing used immunoSEQ multiplex PCR; TCRdb keeps in-frame clones, though not all of them. The sample yields around 200,000 clones, roughly 85% seen once. This clone was seen once. V was clipped by 8 bases and J by 10 bases; unmatched bases: 11. CDR1 and CDR2 from the germline V gene are MDHEN and SYDVKM. This CDR3 is built from 14 residues. Sample: peripheral blood. The receptor's source is a woman aged 80 or over with acute or convalescent COVID-19. The J gene is TRBJ1-6, the V gene TRBV28; TRBD1 agrees at 7 bases. The CDR3 spells CASAPDRERSPLHF. CDR3 DNA sequence: TGTGCCAGCGCTCCCGACAGGGAGAGGTCACCCCTCCACTTT.